The T cell receptor (beta chain) under discussion was sequenced for a study of cytomegalovirus exposure and HLA in healthy donors. Overall study context: Inside one of the first data releases sat 85 million or so unique TCRs taken from HLA-typed donors.

A multiplex PCR was run with 60 Vbeta primers and 13 Jbeta primers. Some clones are missing from TCRdb's copy, which holds only in-frame ones; the method was immunoSEQ multiplex PCR. The data contain 150,000 to 200,000 clones, about four fifths of them singletons. Germline V CDR1 and CDR2: MGHDK, SYGVNS. The CDR3 spans 12 residues. V lost 6 bases and J 3 bases, leaving 8 bases between the germline ends. The specimen sequenced was PBMCs. The receptor was isolated from a male donor in good health and CMV-seropositive. This rearrangement joins TRBV25-1 to TRBJ1-1; no clear D gene. DNA for the CDR3: TGTGCCAGCAGCTTGGCCCACACTGAAGCTTTCTTT. This gives the protein CASSLAHTEAFF.